The TCR beta chain under discussion was sequenced for a study of graft-versus-host responses after intestinal transplantation. Study-wide context: The study gave all recipients anti-thymocyte globulin induction, then tacrolimus and steroids for three to four years.

General study findings and limits: The recipient marrow held GvH clones, and some of them showed up first in ileum or blood. In patients with graft-donor T cell macrochimerism, allograft graft-versus-host to host-versus-graft clonal ratios were high.

This CDR3 has 13 amino acids. Germline V gives CDR1 SGHNT, CDR2 YYREEE (reference sequence). Trimming removed 2 bases from V and 4 bases from J, with 8 bases in between. The protocol was immunoSEQ multiplex PCR, while the TCRdb copy is restricted to in-frame clones and leaves out a portion. The sample carries about 50,000 clones, about 81% recorded once. As concerns this clone: Its specificity is unknown.

The material was unstimulated CD4+ T cells sorted from spleen or lymph node cells, obtained before transplant. The V call is TRBV5-4, the J call TRBJ2-3; D is undetermined. The sequence was collected from a human donor who was the organ donor for an intestinal transplant. The CDR3: CASSFPAADTQYF. The CDR3 DNA sequence: TGTGCCAGCAGCTTTCCTGCGGCAGATACGCAGTATTTT.